These T cell receptor beta chains were read from a single sample in a study of post-analysis software for immune sequencing data. TCRdb fed the PCR reads into MiXCR, producing one record per CDR3 protein. Of approximately 350,000 distinct CDR3 sequences in the sample, less than 40% were seen once. The material sequenced was blood. Source of these receptors: a girl aged 5-17 years with multiple sclerosis. Each CDR3 is given with its conserved first and last residue. D genes are given only for firm matches. Only part of the rows carry a size: once, few, many, or a class if the clone is expanded.

abundance	v_gene	d_gene	j_gene	CDR3aa	CDR3nt
NA	TRBV20-1	NA	TRBJ2-4	CSAGVGRVKNIQYF	TGCAGTGCCGGGGTGGGGCGCGTCAAAAACATTCAGTACTTC
NA	TRBV7-9	NA	TRBJ1-5	CASSLANHRDGNQPQHF	TGTGCCAGCAGCTTAGCCAACCACAGGGACGGCAATCAGCCCCAGCATTTT
few	TRBV5-1	TRBD2	TRBJ2-5	CASMGGFQETQYF	TGCGCCAGCATGGGGGGGTTCCAAGAGACCCAGTACTTC
few	TRBV7-3	TRBD1	TRBJ1-2	CASSLQDRGGYTF	TGTGCCAGCAGCTTACAGGACAGGGGTGGCTACACCTTC
few	TRBV2	NA	TRBJ2-2	CASSEFGGTGELFF	TGTGCCAGCAGTGAATTTGGGGGCACCGGGGAGCTGTTTTTT
few	TRBV12-3/TRBV12-4	TRBD1	TRBJ1-6	CASSGGEASPLHF	TGTGCCAGCTCAGGGGGAGAAGCTTCACCCCTCCACTTT
few	TRBV11-1	NA	TRBJ2-7	CASSLDVGSVYEQYF	TGTGCCAGCAGCTTAGATGTAGGATCTGTCTACGAGCAGTACTTC
NA	TRBV7-2	TRBD1	TRBJ2-7	CASSPGQGTYERYF	TGTGCCAGCAGCCCCGGACAGGGTACCTACGAGCGGTACTTC
few	TRBV20-1	NA	TRBJ2-7	CSASAGGMDEQYF	TGCAGTGCTAGCGCCGGGGGTATGGACGAGCAGTACTTC
NA	TRBV5-1	TRBD1	TRBJ2-3	CASSSTTGKTDTQYF	TGCGCCAGCAGCTCAACGACAGGGAAGACAGATACGCAGTATTTT
once	TRBV24-1	NA	TRBJ1-4	CATRGPPGQGVEKLFF	TGTGCCACCCGTGGGCCCCCGGGGCAGGGAGTTGAAAAACTGTTTTTT
NA	TRBV7-9	NA	TRBJ2-5	CASSLPLEGVGGTQYF	TGTGCCAGCAGCTTACCACTGGAGGGGGTCGGCGGGACCCAGTACTTC
NA	TRBV7-8	NA	TRBJ1-5	CASSAPYSNQPQHF	TGTGCCAGCAGCGCCCCTTATAGCAATCAGCCCCAGCATTTT
NA	TRBV20-1	TRBD2	TRBJ2-7	CSAKPPIAGASYEQYF	TGCAGTGCCAAACCTCCCATAGCGGGGGCAAGTTACGAGCAGTACTTC
NA	TRBV4-1	NA	TRBJ1-2	CASSQDRELGHANYGYTF	TGCGCCAGCAGCCAAGATAGGGAGCTGGGACACGCCAACTATGGCTACACCTTC
few	TRBV9	NA	TRBJ1-1	CASSVVDGVTEAFF	TGTGCCAGCAGCGTAGTGGATGGGGTCACTGAAGCTTTCTTT
many	TRBV10-2	NA	TRBJ2-1	CASSGYSYNEQFF	TGCGCCAGTTCGGGTTACTCCTACAATGAGCAGTTCTTC
few	TRBV6-1	TRBD1	TRBJ1-6	CASRDDRVGSPLHF	TGTGCCAGCAGAGACGACAGGGTAGGGTCACCCCTCCACTTT
NA	TRBV7-9	NA	TRBJ1-1	CASSLVGAYTEAFF	TGTGCCAGCAGCTTAGTAGGCGCTTACACTGAAGCTTTCTTT
few	TRBV9	TRBD2	TRBJ2-4	CASSVGLAGTKNIQYF	TGTGCCAGCAGCGTAGGACTAGCGGGTACCAAAAACATTCAGTACTTC
few	TRBV12-3/TRBV12-4	NA	TRBJ2-7	CASRVGADQYF	TGTGCCAGCAGGGTGGGGGCGGATCAGTACTTC
few	TRBV5-4	TRBD1	TRBJ1-1	CASSDGTGGPEAFF	TGTGCCAGCAGCGACGGGACAGGGGGTCCCGAAGCTTTCTTT
NA	TRBV7-2	NA	TRBJ2-1	CASGSSVIEQFF	TGTGCCAGCGGCTCTTCAGTCATTGAGCAGTTCTTC
NA	TRBV4-1	NA	TRBJ1-5	CASSQNQGYGNQPQHF	TGCGCCAGCAGCCAAAACCAGGGGTATGGCAATCAGCCCCAGCATTTT
few	TRBV12-3/TRBV12-4	NA	TRBJ2-7	CASSLGRFQRGYF	TGTGCCAGCAGTTTAGGGAGGTTCCAGAGGGGGTACTTC
few	TRBV6-1	NA	TRBJ1-2	CASTVADGYGYTF	TGTGCCAGCACCGTCGCGGACGGCTATGGCTACACCTTC
NA	TRBV20-1	TRBD2	TRBJ2-1	CSVTPTTSGGPVYNEQFF	TGCAGTGTTACCCCCACGACTAGCGGGGGGCCGGTCTACAATGAGCAGTTCTTC
NA	TRBV4-1	TRBD2	TRBJ2-1	CASSQPLKRGGGNEQFF	TGCGCCAGCAGCCAACCTCTCAAGCGGGGGGGCGGGAATGAGCAGTTCTTC
few	TRBV7-9	TRBD1	TRBJ1-1	CASSFGTDTEAFF	TGTGCCAGCAGCTTCGGGACAGACACTGAAGCTTTCTTT
NA	TRBV5-8	TRBD1	TRBJ1-2	CASSPGQGEPYTF	TGTGCCAGCAGCCCGGGACAGGGTGAGCCCTACACCTTC
NA	TRBV5-5	TRBD1	TRBJ2-1	CASRDGTGVAYNEQFF	TGTGCCAGCAGGGACGGAACAGGGGTGGCCTACAATGAGCAGTTCTTC
NA	TRBV6-2/TRBV6-3	NA	TRBJ1-4	CASSLTGTANEKLFF	TGTGCCAGCAGCCTGACCGGGACCGCTAATGAAAAACTGTTTTTT
NA	TRBV28	NA	TRBJ1-1	CASMNLNTEAFF	TGTGCCAGCATGAACCTGAACACTGAAGCTTTCTTT
NA	TRBV24-1	TRBD1	TRBJ2-1	CATSDLKGDSPYNEQFF	TGTGCCACCAGTGATTTGAAAGGGGACAGTCCTTACAATGAGCAGTTCTTC
NA	TRBV5-1	TRBD2	TRBJ2-5	CASSGGGVREAQYF	TGCGCCAGCAGCGGGGGGGGAGTTCGAGAGGCCCAGTACTTC
NA	TRBV7-2	NA	TRBJ2-3	CASSLVSGPDTDTQYF	TGTGCCAGCAGCTTAGTGTCTGGACCCGACACAGATACGCAGTATTTT
NA	TRBV4-1	TRBD2	TRBJ2-7	CASSQPSLAGQRSYEQYF	TGCGCCAGCAGCCAACCATCTCTAGCGGGGCAACGTTCCTACGAGCAGTACTTC
few	TRBV25-1	TRBD1	TRBJ2-7	CASSADRGHYEQYF	TGTGCCAGCAGTGCGGACAGGGGCCACTACGAGCAGTACTTC
few	TRBV4-1	NA	TRBJ1-6	CASSQPGRGNSPLHF	TGCGCCAGCAGCCAACCGGGACGGGGGAATTCACCCCTCCACTTT
NA	TRBV5-1	NA	TRBJ1-4	CASSLGSKATNEKLFF	TGCGCCAGCAGCTTGGGCTCCAAAGCAACTAATGAAAAACTGTTTTTT
few	TRBV18	NA	TRBJ2-5	CTSSPPIIARTETQYF	TGTACCAGCTCACCACCTATAATCGCTCGGACAGAGACCCAGTACTTC
NA	TRBV18	NA	TRBJ1-1	CASSPLGDTEAFF	TGTGCCAGCTCACCACTTGGAGACACTGAAGCTTTCTTT
NA	TRBV29-1	NA	TRBJ2-1	CSVDKGHNQMGSYNEQFF	TGCAGCGTTGACAAGGGACACAACCAAATGGGGAGCTACAATGAGCAGTTCTTC
NA	TRBV12-3/TRBV12-4	TRBD1	TRBJ1-5	CASTGDSPNQPQHF	TGTGCCAGCACCGGGGACAGTCCGAATCAGCCCCAGCATTTT
NA	TRBV5-1	NA	TRBJ2-5	CASSLGTSQPETQYF	TGCGCCAGCAGCTTGGGAACCTCTCAACCAGAGACCCAGTACTTC
NA	TRBV4-1	NA	TRBJ2-7	CASSQVTTGAYEQYF	TGCGCCAGCAGCCAAGTGACGACCGGAGCCTACGAGCAGTACTTC
NA	TRBV20-1	TRBD2	TRBJ2-3	CSARRGLAGAARSSDTQYF	TGCAGTGCTCGTCGGGGCCTAGCGGGGGCCGCACGTTCTTCAGATACGCAGTATTTT
NA	TRBV28	TRBD2	TRBJ2-3	CASSERGGGVTQYF	TGTGCCAGCAGCGAGCGGGGGGGAGGAGTTACGCAGTATTTT